These T cell receptor beta chains were read from a single sample in a study of cytomegalovirus exposure and HLA in healthy donors. Clones were sequenced by immunoSEQ multiplex PCR, and TCRdb holds only the in-frame ones, with some missing. The sample has 200,000 to 250,000 clones. Sequencing input: PBMCs. The receptors here all came from a woman aged 25 to 45 in good health and CMV-seropositive. Each CDR3 is given with its conserved first and last residue.

TRBV5-1	TRBJ1-2	CASSSPGQSWGPDGYTF
TRBV29-1	TRBJ1-1	CSVVRAGATEAFF
TRBV25-1	TRBJ1-1	CARKRGGNGVNTEAFF
TRBV7-9	TRBJ1-4	CASSAGQLHNEKLFF
TRBV18	TRBJ2-7	CASSPKTGGSYEQYF
TRBV7-2	TRBJ1-2	CASSLEPGGNYGYTF
TRBV6-1	TRBJ1-2	CASSAPDRGRDGYTF
TRBV4-3	TRBJ1-4	CASSQDSRGEKLFF
TRBV12-5	TRBJ2-3	CASGDWPQSNTQYF
TRBV4-1	TRBJ2-1	CASSLYGGDNEQFF